This T cell receptor (beta chain) was identified in a study of cytomegalovirus exposure and HLA in healthy donors. This clone has only one observation. The ends were cut back, 2 bases at V and 7 bases at J, with 17 bases in the middle. The CDR3 length is 15 residues. Germline CDR1 and CDR2: SNHLY and FYNNEI. The protocol was immunoSEQ multiplex PCR, while the TCRdb copy is restricted to in-frame clones and leaves out a portion. The table lists some 320,000 clones, approximately 86% of them singletons. The chain is built from TRBV2 and TRBJ1-2; D remains ambiguous. The sequence came from a woman aged 25 to 39 in good health and CMV-seropositive. Material for sequencing was PBMCs. In DNA form, the CDR3 reads TGTGCCAGCAGTGAACGAGTCACATCCGGTGGTGGCTACACCTTC. This gives the protein CASSERVTSGGGYTF.